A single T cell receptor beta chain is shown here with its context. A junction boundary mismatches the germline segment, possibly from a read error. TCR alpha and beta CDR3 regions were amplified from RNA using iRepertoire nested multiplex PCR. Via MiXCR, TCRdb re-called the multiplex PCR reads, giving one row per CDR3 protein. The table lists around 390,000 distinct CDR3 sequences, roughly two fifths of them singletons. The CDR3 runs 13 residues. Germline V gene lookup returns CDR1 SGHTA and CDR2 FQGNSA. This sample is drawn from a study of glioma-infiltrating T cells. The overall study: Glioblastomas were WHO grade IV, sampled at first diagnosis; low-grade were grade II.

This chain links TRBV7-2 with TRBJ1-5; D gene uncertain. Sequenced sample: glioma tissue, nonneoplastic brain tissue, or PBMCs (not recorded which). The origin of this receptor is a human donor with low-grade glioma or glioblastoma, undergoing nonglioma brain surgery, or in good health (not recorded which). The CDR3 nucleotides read TGTGCCAGTGGGGTCCGTGGCAATCAGCCCCATCATTTT. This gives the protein CASGVRGNQPHHF.